Listed below are T cell receptor beta chains from one sample, sequenced in a study of blood T cell repertoires in COVID-19. The method was immunoSEQ multiplex PCR; TCRdb's version includes in-frame clones alone and lacks a portion of them. This table holds some 120,000 clones, roughly 90% found once. The sample consisted of peripheral blood. The source is a man aged 50 to 60 with acute or convalescent COVID-19. Both conserved end residues are part of each CDR3. The order of the fields is CDR3 length, clone size, D gene, V gene, J gene, CDR3 DNA, CDR3 protein. The D gene is left open where the match is weak. Size is stated for part of the rows, as once, few or many counts, or as a class when the clone is expanded.

>13|once|-|TRBV6-5|TRBJ1-2
TGTGCCAGCAGCCGCGGGGTTTCGGGCGGCTACACCTTC
CASSRGVSGGYTF
>15|-|-|TRBV4-3|TRBJ2-3
TGCGCCAGCAGCCAAGCATCTCGGGGCACAGATACGCAGTATTTT
CASSQASRGTDTQYF
>15|-|TRBD2|TRBV4-3|TRBJ2-3
TGCGCCAGCAGCCAAGAGTTCGGGAGGAGCGATACGCAGTATTTT
CASSQEFGRSDTQYF
>13|-|TRBD1|TRBV12-3/TRBV12-4|TRBJ1-5
TGTGCCAGCAGTAGGACAGGGAATCAGCCCCAGCATTTT
CASSRTGNQPQHF
>16|-|TRBD2|TRBV27|TRBJ2-5
TGTGCCAGCAGTTCCTCATTAAGGACTAGGCAAGAGACCCAGTACTTC
CASSSSLRTRQETQYF
>16|-|TRBD1|TRBV19|TRBJ2-2
TGTGCCAGTAGTATGAGGACAGGAGGCCCCACCGGGGAGCTGTTTTTT
CASSMRTGGPTGELFF
>14|-|-|TRBV27|TRBJ1-5
TGTGCCAGCAGTTCCGGGACAAGTAATCAGCCCCAGCATTTT
CASSSGTSNQPQHF
>18|-|TRBD2|TRBV29-1|TRBJ2-5
TGCAGCGTCGACAGCTGGGGGACTAGCGGGAGGACTGAAGAGACCCAGTACTTC
CSVDSWGTSGRTEETQYF
>16|-|-|TRBV11-2|TRBJ1-1
TGTGCCAGCAGCTTACATTTTAACACAATGAACACTGAAGCTTTCTTT
CASSLHFNTMNTEAFF
>16|-|TRBD2|TRBV7-2|TRBJ2-7
TGTGCCAGCAGCTTAGATAGGGCTAGCGGGCTGAACGAGCAGTACTTC
CASSLDRASGLNEQYF
>15|-|TRBD1|TRBV7-7|TRBJ2-2
TGTGCCAGCAGCGCTCGTACAGGGGGTATCGGGGAGCTGTTTTTT
CASSARTGGIGELFF
>16|-|TRBD1|TRBV5-6|TRBJ1-2
TGTGCCAGCAGCTCCGACAGGGAGACTCTTAACTATGGCTACACCTTC
CASSSDRETLNYGYTF
>18|few|-|TRBV7-2|TRBJ2-3
TGTGCCAGCAGCTTTCCCGGGACAAGGGGCAGGGCCACAGATACGCAGTATTTT
CASSFPGTRGRATDTQYF
>14|-|TRBD1|TRBV7-9|TRBJ1-4
TGTGCCAGCAGACCGGACAGGAGTAATGAAAAACTGTTTTTT
CASRPDRSNEKLFF
>16|-|TRBD1|TRBV6-5|TRBJ2-7
TGTGCCAGCAGTTACTCCCGGGACAGGGTTTTCTACGAGCAGTACTTC
CASSYSRDRVFYEQYF
>14|-|TRBD1|TRBV11-2|TRBJ1-4
TGTGCCAGCAGCTTTTCAGGGGGCAATGAAAAACTGTTTTTT
CASSFSGGNEKLFF
>15|-|-|TRBV5-1|TRBJ2-1
TGCGCCAGCAGCTTGGAAGGCCTAGCCATAGCAGAGCAGTTCTTC
CASSLEGLAIAEQFF
>16|-|TRBD2|TRBV5-4|TRBJ2-3
TGTGCCAGCAGCGAGGGACTAGCGGGGGACACAGATACGCAGTATTTT
CASSEGLAGDTDTQYF
>13|-|-|TRBV19|TRBJ1-2
TGTGCCAGTAGTGTCTCGGGAGGGGCTGGCTACACCTTC
CASSVSGGAGYTF
>16|-|TRBD1|TRBV30|TRBJ1-3
TGTGCCTGGAGTCCTACCGACAGGGGTCGTGGAAACACCATATATTTT
CAWSPTDRGRGNTIYF
>19|-|TRBD2|TRBV19|TRBJ2-3
TGTGCCAGTAGTAAATTTGGGACTAGCGGGAGAGGGGTCCCAGATACGCAGTATTTT
CASSKFGTSGRGVPDTQYF
>14|-|-|TRBV5-1|TRBJ1-2
TGCGCCAGCAGCCGGGGGGTCGGGGAATATGGCTACACCTTC
CASSRGVGEYGYTF
>15|-|TRBD1|TRBV27|TRBJ2-5
TGTGCCAGCAGCTCCCGCGACAGGGGTGGGGAGACCCAGTACTTC
CASSSRDRGGETQYF
>18|-|-|TRBV19|TRBJ1-1
TGTGCCAGTAGTATTGGCCCGGGGTGGGTTGAGCCCGGGACTGAAGCTTTCTTT
CASSIGPGWVEPGTEAFF
>14|-|TRBD2|TRBV9|TRBJ2-7
TGTGCCAGCAGCCCCGGACTAGCGAGCTACGAGCAGTACTTC
CASSPGLASYEQYF
>14|-|TRBD1|TRBV3-1/TRBV3-2|TRBJ1-2
TGTGCCAGCAGCCCGCATGACAGGGGCAGTGGCTACACCTTC
CASSPHDRGSGYTF
>18|once|TRBD2|TRBV11-2|TRBJ2-5
TGTGCCAGCAGCTTTAGAATGGCGGGAGGTCCCATCCAAGAGACCCAGTACTTC
CASSFRMAGGPIQETQYF
>15|-|-|TRBV25-1|TRBJ2-2
TGTGCCAGCAGTGAAGATTACCCGAGGGCCGGGGAGCTGTTTTTT
CASSEDYPRAGELFF
>17|-|TRBD2|TRBV9|TRBJ2-5
TGTGCCAGCAGCGTAGGTGGTAGCGGGAGCCCCCAAGAGACCCAGTACTTC
CASSVGGSGSPQETQYF
>14|once|-|TRBV9|TRBJ1-2
TGTGCCAGCAGCGCTCAGAGCGGGGGGAGAGGCTACACCTTC
CASSAQSGGRGYTF
>15|few|TRBD2|TRBV28|TRBJ2-1
TGTGCCAGCAGTTTATCGATCCCCTCTAGCGGCAAGCAGTTCTTC
CASSLSIPSSGKQFF
>15|-|TRBD1|TRBV3-1/TRBV3-2|TRBJ1-2
TGTGCCAGCAGCCAAGAGGGACAGGGACCATATGGCTACACCTTC
CASSQEGQGPYGYTF
>19|once|-|TRBV21-1|TRBJ2-7
TGTGCCAGCAGCGAAAGGTATTCATCAAGGACTAGCGGGAGGTCGGGCGCTTACTTC
CASSERYSSRTSGRSGAYF
>16|-|-|TRBV29-1|TRBJ2-2
TGCAGCGTTGTTGGTGCGGGCGCGACGAACACCGGGGAGCTGTTTTTT
CSVVGAGATNTGELFF
>15|few|TRBD2|TRBV30|TRBJ2-5
TGTGCCTGGAGCCTAGGGGCTGGGGAGGGAGAGACCCAGTACTTC
CAWSLGAGEGETQYF
>17|-|-|TRBV7-9|TRBJ2-2
TGTGCCAGCAGCTTATTATTGGGCTCCACAAACACCGGGGAGCTGTTTTTT
CASSLLLGSTNTGELFF
>14|-|-|TRBV5-1|TRBJ2-7
TGCGCCAGCAGAAGGGGTTTCGACTCCTACGAGCAGTACTTC
CASRRGFDSYEQYF
>14|-|-|TRBV5-1|TRBJ1-1
TGCGCCAGCTCAAATCCAGGGGTGAACACTGAAGCTTTCTTT
CASSNPGVNTEAFF
>14|-|-|TRBV24-1|TRBJ1-1
TGTGCCACCAGTGTCCAGGCCCCGAACACTGAAGCTTTCTTT
CATSVQAPNTEAFF
>15|-|-|TRBV24-1|TRBJ2-5
TGTGCCACCAGTGCCACCACAGGGTTGACGGAGACCCAGTACTTC
CATSATTGLTETQYF
>15|-|-|TRBV27|TRBJ2-1
TGTGCCAGCAGGGACACCCTTGGGGGGAACAATGAGCAGTTCTTC
CASRDTLGGNNEQFF
>13|-|-|TRBV5-6|TRBJ2-3
TGTGCCAGCAGCTTTTCAGGGGCAGATACGCAGTATTTT
CASSFSGADTQYF
>14|-|-|TRBV24-1|TRBJ2-3
TGTGCCACCAGTGAAACGCGTAGCACAGATACGCAGTATTTT
CATSETRSTDTQYF
>11|-|-|TRBV12-3/TRBV12-4|TRBJ1-1
TGTGCCAGCAGTTTGTATGAGGGAGCTTTCTTT
CASSLYEGAFF
>11|-|-|TRBV24-1|TRBJ2-7
TGTGCCACCAGTGATTTGCAAAAGCAGTACTTC
CATSDLQKQYF
>16|few|TRBD2|TRBV5-1|TRBJ2-1
TGCGCCAGCAGCGAATTAGCGGGATCCTCCTACAATGAGCAGTTCTTC
CASSELAGSSYNEQFF
>15|-|TRBD1|TRBV15|TRBJ2-7
TGTGCCACCAGCACCTCCGGGACAGGGGGCCGCGAGCAGTACTTC
CATSTSGTGGREQYF